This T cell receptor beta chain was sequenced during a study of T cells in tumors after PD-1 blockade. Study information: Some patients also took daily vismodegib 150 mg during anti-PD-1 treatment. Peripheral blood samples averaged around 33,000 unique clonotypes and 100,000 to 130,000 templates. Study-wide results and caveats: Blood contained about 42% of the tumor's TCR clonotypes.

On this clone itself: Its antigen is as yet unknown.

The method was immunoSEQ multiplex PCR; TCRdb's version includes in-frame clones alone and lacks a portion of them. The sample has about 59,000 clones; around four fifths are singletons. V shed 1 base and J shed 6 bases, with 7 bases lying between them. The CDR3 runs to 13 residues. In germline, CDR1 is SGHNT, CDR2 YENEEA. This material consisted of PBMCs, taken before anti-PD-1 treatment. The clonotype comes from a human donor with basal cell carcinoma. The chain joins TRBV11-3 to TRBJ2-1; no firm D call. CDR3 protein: CASSLGVVNEQFF. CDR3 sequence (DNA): TGTGCCAGCAGCTTAGGGGTTGTCAATGAGCAGTTCTTC.